The 27 T cell receptor beta chains in this list originate from one sample, sequenced in a study of T cells after posttransplantation cyclophosphamide (dated by TCRdb to the mid-2010s). The library was prepared using the immunoSEQ multiplex PCR assay. Sourced from immuneACCESS, this table was stored by TCRdb with only in-frame sequences that have V and J called. A share of the clones is absent; for the studies checked, an unresolved V gene accounts for under half, and the remainder has no known explanation. This sample holds about 38,000 clones in total, without any singletons. Of the sample, about 6% falls within the top ten clones. The specimen sequenced was PBMCs. The receptors come from a man aged 30 to 39 in good health and a related stem cell transplant donor.

This clone was recorded many times. The chain links TRBV19 to TRBJ1-2; no reliable D call. The CDR3 loop spans 15 amino acids. In germline, CDR1 is LNHDA, CDR2 SQIVND (reference sequence). With 3 bases removed from V and 3 bases from J, the gap between germline ends came to 14 bases. The CDR3 region is CASSILSPSDYGYTF. The CDR3 DNA reads as TGTGCCAGTAGTATTCTCTCCCCCTCGGACTATGGCTACACCTTC.

This clone was picked up many times. The rearrangement joins TRBV12-3 or TRBV12-4 to TRBJ2-1; TRBD1 is a possible D gene (6 bases). Trimming stripped 9 bases from V and 2 bases from J, with 14 bases between. The CDR3 has 14 residues. The CDR3 reads CASTPRGTYNEQFF. In nucleotides, the CDR3 is TGTGCCAGTACCCCAAGGGGGACCTACAATGAGCAGTTCTTC.

The rearrangement links TRBV29-1 to TRBJ1-1; D is uncertain. CDR1 is SQVTM and CDR2 is ANQGSEA in the germline V gene. The V end lost 7 bases, the J end lost 0 bases, and 12 bases lay between the germline ends. The CDR3 has 13 amino acids. CDR3 sequence: CSGYNGVNTEAFF. DNA for the CDR3: TGCAGCGGTTACAACGGGGTGAACACTGAAGCTTTCTTT.

This clone occurred many times. The chain uses TRBV2 and TRBJ2-3; D is unresolved. Germline-derived CDR1 and CDR2 are SNHLY and FYNNEI. V was cut by 3 bases and J by 5 bases, with 15 bases left in between. There are 15 residues in the CDR3. CDR3 residues: CASSEQTRVIDTQYF. The CDR3 bases are TGTGCCAGCAGTGAGCAGACTCGGGTAATAGATACGCAGTATTTT.

This clone was detected ten times or more. This chain's CDR3 is CASSPRQGFYNEQFF. The DNA for the CDR3 is TGTGCCAGCAGCCCTCGACAGGGTTTTTACAATGAGCAGTTCTTC. The rearrangement joins TRBV11-2 to TRBJ2-1; TRBD1 matches at 7 bases. Germline loops: CDR1 SGHAT, CDR2 FQNNGV. Trimming took 5 bases from V and 4 from J; bases not matched to a gene: 8. This CDR3 region has 15 residues.

Ten or more counts support this clone. V and J are TRBV19 and TRBJ2-7; a possible D gene is TRBD2 (5 bases). The CDR3 consists of 13 residues. Trimming left V 5 bases short and J 3 bases short, with 11 bases between. The germline CDR1 and CDR2 sequences are LNHDA and SQIVND (reference sequence). CDR3 sequence reads: CASSPGLSYEQYF. CDR3 DNA sequence: TGTGCCAGTAGTCCCGGACTGAGCTACGAGCAGTACTTC.

This chain joins TRBV6-5 and TRBJ2-3; D is undetermined. The V gene's germline CDR1 is MNHEY and CDR2 SVGAGI. Trimming took off 7 bases at V and 3 bases at J, with 11 bases between the two ends. The CDR3 is 13 amino acids. The DNA of the CDR3 is TGTGCCAGCACGCGATACGGGACAGATACGCAGTATTTT. Its protein product is CASTRYGTDTQYF.

This clone was counted at least ten times. This chain uses TRBV6-4 with TRBJ2-3, with TRBD2 as a possible D gene (7 bases). This CDR3 contains 15 residues. V lost 5 bases and J lost 3, with 15 bases in between. Looked up from germline, CDR1 is MRHNA and CDR2 is SNTAGT. CDR3 in DNA: TGTGCCAGCAGTCCCACGGGGAGGGGGACAGATACGCAGTATTTT. It translates to CASSPTGRGTDTQYF.

V gene TRBV28 combines with J gene TRBJ1-5; 9 nucleotides match TRBD1. V lost 4 bases and J lost 2; bases outside the gene matches: 6. Germline V gives CDR1 MDHEN, CDR2 SYDVKM. The CDR3 contains 16 residues. CDR3 sequence (DNA): TGTGCCAGCAGTTCCGGACAGGGGATGGGCAATCAGCCCCAGCATTTT. It translates to CASSSGQGMGNQPQHF.

This clone occurred many times. The rearrangement uses TRBV6-5 and TRBJ1-5; D unresolved. The CDR3 length is 13 residues. The V and J ends lost 0 bases and 5 bases respectively, with 5 bases between them. Germline V gene data show CDR1 as MNHEY and CDR2 as SVGAGI. CDR3 loop: CASSYSGDQPQHF. DNA of the CDR3: TGTGCCAGCAGTTACTCCGGGGATCAGCCCCAGCATTTT.

This clone was recorded many times. This chain uses TRBV5-6 with TRBJ1-2, with 8 bases aligning to TRBD1. The CDR3 consists of 16 residues. After removal of 6 bases from V and 7 bases from J, the junction contained 17 bases not matched to a gene. Germline V gene lookup returns CDR1 SGHDT and CDR2 YYEEEE. The CDR3 loop is CASIETGTGDWGGYTF. The CDR3 nucleotides read TGTGCCAGCATCGAAACCGGGACAGGCGATTGGGGTGGCTACACCTTC.

This clone has a count of ten or more. The rearrangement uses TRBV5-1 and TRBJ2-5, with D perhaps matching TRBD1 (5 bases). The CDR3 is 13 amino acids. Trimming removed 2 bases at V and 4 bases at J, with 9 bases between. The V gene's germline CDR1 is SGHRS and CDR2 YFSETQ. The CDR3 region has the DNA TGCGCCAGCAGCTTTTCAGGGTTAGAGACCCAGTACTTC. It encodes CASSFSGLETQYF.

This clone came up many times. This chain joins TRBV7-9 and TRBJ1-5; D is undetermined. The CDR3 extends over 14 amino acids. The V gene lost 1 base and the J gene lost 6 bases, with 10 bases spanning the gap. Germline CDR1 SEHNR, CDR2 FQNEAQ (reference sequence). CDR3 nucleotide sequence: TGTGCCAGCAGCTTAGAAGCGGCGGGTCAGCCCCAGCATTTT. It codes for CASSLEAAGQPQHF.

This clone was seen many times. The chain joins TRBV11-2 to TRBJ2-5, with a weak D call TRBD2 (7 bases). Per germline, CDR1 SGHAT and CDR2 FQNNGV. Trimming left V 1 base short and J 0 bases short, with 12 bases between. The CDR3 runs to 16 residues. The CDR3 nucleotides read TGTGCCAGCAGCTTAGCTGGCGGGGGCAACCAAGAGACCCAGTACTTC. It yields the protein CASSLAGGGNQETQYF.

This clone was detected ten times or more. The CDR3 sequence: CATSDTGEVWPQHF. DNA of the CDR3: TGTGCCACCAGTGATACAGGTGAGGTGTGGCCCCAGCATTTT. The rearrangement uses TRBV24-1 and TRBJ1-5; the D gene is possibly TRBD1 (5 bases). CDR3 length: 14 residues. Deletions cut 3 bases from V and 9 bases from J, with 14 bases between. Germline-derived CDR1 and CDR2 are KGHDR and SFDVKD.

J is TRBJ2-5 and V is TRBV27, with TRBD2 matching 13 bases. Germline V gives CDR1 MNHEY, CDR2 SMNVEV (reference sequence). Unmatched junction bases numbered 8, after V lost 4 bases and J lost 9 bases. CDR3 length: 15 residues. This CDR3 reads CASSSTSGGLRAQYF. The CDR3 nucleotides are TGTGCCAGCAGTTCGACTAGCGGGGGGCTCCGGGCCCAGTACTTC.

This clone was observed many times. The chain joins TRBV19 to TRBJ1-5, with 7 bases that match TRBD1. There are 14 residues in the CDR3. Germline lookup yields CDR1 LNHDA and CDR2 SQIVND (reference sequence). J gave up 5 bases and V 4 bases, and 5 bases lay outside the gene matches. CDR3: CASSKTGEHQPQHF. The CDR3, as DNA: TGTGCCAGTAGTAAAACAGGGGAACATCAGCCCCAGCATTTT.

This clone came up many times. The chain joins TRBV19 to TRBJ1-6, with TRBD1 matching 8 bases. This CDR3 contains 13 residues. Trimming took 9 bases from V and 7 from J; bases not matched to a gene: 5. Germline CDR1 LNHDA, CDR2 SQIVND (reference sequence). CDR3 region: CASGDRQNSPLHF. CDR3 bases: TGTGCCAGCGGGGACAGGCAAAATTCACCCCTCCACTTT.

This clone was recorded many times. This chain uses TRBV6-5 with TRBJ1-6; a weak D match, TRBD1 (6 bases). With 10 bases removed from V and 1 base from J, the gap between germline ends came to 8 bases. The CDR3 loop spans 13 amino acids. Germline CDR1 is MNHEY and CDR2 is SVGAGI. CDR3 sequence: CATRGSYNSPLHF. For the CDR3, the DNA is TGTGCCACGAGGGGGTCCTATAATTCACCCCTCCACTTT.

This clone has at least ten counts. The rearrangement joins TRBV6-1 to TRBJ1-1; 8 nucleotides match TRBD1. J was trimmed by 3 bases and V by 6 bases; bases with no gene match: 9. The CDR3 is 15 residues long. Germline CDR1 reads MNHNS; CDR2 reads SASEGT. For the CDR3, the DNA is TGTGCCAGCAGAGAGGGGACAGGCTACTACACTGAAGCTTTCTTT. The encoded protein is CASREGTGYYTEAFF.

This clone was counted ten times or more. The chain has TRBV24-1 and TRBJ2-1; 7 positions match TRBD2. The V and J ends lost 4 bases and 8 bases, in that order; junction bases with no gene match: 7. The germline gives CDR1 KGHDR, CDR2 SFDVKD. This CDR3 comprises 14 residues. The CDR3 DNA reads TGTGCCACCAGTGACCCGGGGGGTAGCGATGAGCAGTTCTTC. This codes for CATSDPGGSDEQFF.

This clone was seen a few times. V usage is TRBV5-4 and J usage is TRBJ2-3; 8 positions agree with TRBD1. The length of the CDR3 is 17 residues. Germline V lookup: CDR1 SGHNT, CDR2 YYREEE (reference sequence). The junction had 14 bases not matched to a gene; V was cut back by 0 bases and J by 8 bases. The CDR3: CASSLAQNRGSVVTQYF. The DNA for the CDR3 is TGTGCCAGCAGCTTGGCGCAGAACAGGGGGTCGGTGGTTACGCAGTATTTT.

This clone was detected ten times or more. The chain recombines TRBV12-3 or TRBV12-4 with TRBJ2-2; D ambiguous. Between the trimmed V and J ends, which lost 7 bases and 0 bases, there was a span of 15 bases. CDR3 length: 16 amino acids. CDR3 DNA sequence: TGTGCCAGCACCCACGCTAGAAGACCGAACACCGGGGAGCTGTTTTTT. This gives the protein CASTHARRPNTGELFF.

The V call is TRBV24-1, the J call TRBJ2-5; 10 bases fit TRBD1. CDR3 length equals 14 residues. V lost 7 bases and J lost 5; bases outside the gene matches: 6. CDR1 and CDR2 from the germline V gene are KGHDR and SFDVKD. CDR3 sequence: CATSKTGGLETQYF. The CDR3 bases are TGTGCCACCAGCAAGACAGGGGGCTTGGAGACCCAGTACTTC.

The table lists this clone with many counts. The V call is TRBV18, the J call TRBJ1-2; D is possibly TRBD1 (6 bases). Germline V gene data show CDR1 as KGHSH and CDR2 as LQKENI. The CDR3 extends over 15 amino acids. Trimming removed 0 bases at V and 4 bases at J, with 12 bases between. The CDR3 bases are TGTGCCAGCTCACCACCGACAGGACACCTCTATGGCTACACCTTC. This encodes CASSPPTGHLYGYTF.

This clone was seen ten or more times. The J gene is TRBJ2-2, the V gene TRBV11-2; D is undetermined. This CDR3 comprises 14 residues. Germline lookup yields CDR1 SGHAT and CDR2 FQNNGV. V lost 2 bases and J lost 6, with 10 bases in between. The CDR3 nucleotides read TGTGCCAGCAGCTTATACATTGGTCCCGGGGAGCTGTTTTTT. As protein: CASSLYIGPGELFF. The full variable domain, its missing parts supplied by reference TRBV11-2 and TRBJ2-2, is EAGVAQSPRYKIIEKRQSVAFWCNPISGHATLYWYQQILGQGPKLLIQFQNNGVVDDSQLPKDRFSAERLKGVDSTLKIQPAKLEDSAVYLCASSLYIGPGELFFGEGSRLTVL.

The table lists this clone with many counts. The V and J genes are TRBV28 and TRBJ2-1; D remains ambiguous. The V gene's germline CDR1 is MDHEN and CDR2 SYDVKM. The length of the CDR3 is 17 residues. The V and J ends lost 3 bases and 5 bases respectively, with 20 bases between them. The CDR3 protein is CASSFPPDPYTNNEQFF. DNA of the CDR3: TGTGCCAGCAGTTTTCCCCCAGATCCCTATACTAACAATGAGCAGTTCTTC.